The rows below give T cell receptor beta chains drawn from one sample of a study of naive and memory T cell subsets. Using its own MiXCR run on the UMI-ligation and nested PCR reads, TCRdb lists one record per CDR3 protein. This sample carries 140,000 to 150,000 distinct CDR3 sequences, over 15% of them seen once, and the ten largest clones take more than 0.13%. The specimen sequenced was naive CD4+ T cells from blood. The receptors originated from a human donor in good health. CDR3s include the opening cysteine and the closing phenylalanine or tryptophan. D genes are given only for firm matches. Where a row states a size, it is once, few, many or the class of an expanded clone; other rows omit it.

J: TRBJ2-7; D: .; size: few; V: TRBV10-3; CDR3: CAIRAGQDHYEQYF; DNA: TGTGCCATCAGAGCGGGACAAGATCACTACGAGCAGTACTTC
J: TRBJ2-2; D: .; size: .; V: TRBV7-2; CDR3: CASTERRGTGELFF; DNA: TGTGCCAGCACCGAGCGGAGGGGCACCGGGGAGCTGTTTTTT
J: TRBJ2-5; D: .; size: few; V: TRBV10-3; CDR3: CAISRQAQETQYF; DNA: TGTGCCATCAGCCGACAGGCCCAAGAGACCCAGTACTTC
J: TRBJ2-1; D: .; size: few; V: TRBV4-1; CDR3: CASSQDRSGTYNEQFF; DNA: TGCGCCAGCAGCCAAGATCGGTCGGGAACCTACAATGAGCAGTTCTTC
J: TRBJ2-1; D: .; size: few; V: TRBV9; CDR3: CASSVVLVGEQFF; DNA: TGTGCCAGCAGCGTAGTACTAGTAGGCGAGCAGTTCTTC
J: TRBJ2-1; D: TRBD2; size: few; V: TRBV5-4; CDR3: CASSLVSGSKGEQFF; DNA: TGTGCCAGCAGCTTGGTTAGCGGGAGCAAGGGTGAGCAGTTCTTC
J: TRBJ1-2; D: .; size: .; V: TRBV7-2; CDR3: CASSLERNYGYTF; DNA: TGTGCCAGCAGCTTGGAGAGGAACTATGGCTACACCTTC
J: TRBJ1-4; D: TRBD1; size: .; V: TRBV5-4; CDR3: CASSSDREHEKLFF; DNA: TGTGCCAGCAGCTCGGACAGGGAACATGAAAAACTGTTTTTT
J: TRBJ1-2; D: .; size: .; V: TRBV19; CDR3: CASQDREFGYTF; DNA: TGTGCCAGTCAGGACAGAGAGTTTGGCTACACCTTC
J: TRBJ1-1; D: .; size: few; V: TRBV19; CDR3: CASKGLGNTEAFF; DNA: TGTGCCAGTAAGGGATTGGGGAACACTGAAGCTTTCTTT
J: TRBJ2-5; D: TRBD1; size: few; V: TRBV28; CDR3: CASITQGAQQETQYF; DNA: TGTGCCAGCATAACCCAGGGGGCGCAACAAGAGACCCAGTACTTC
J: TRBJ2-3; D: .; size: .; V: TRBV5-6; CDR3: CASSQVPGSSTDTQYF; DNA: TGTGCCAGCAGCCAGGTTCCGGGATCTAGCACAGATACGCAGTATTTT
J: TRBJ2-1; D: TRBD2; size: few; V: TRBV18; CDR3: CASSPPGLGPYNEQFF; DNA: TGTGCCAGCTCACCACCGGGACTAGGACCGTACAATGAGCAGTTCTTC
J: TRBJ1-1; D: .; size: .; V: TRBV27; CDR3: CASSPRVGGSAEAFF; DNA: TGTGCCAGCAGTCCTAGGGTGGGGGGAAGCGCTGAAGCTTTCTTT
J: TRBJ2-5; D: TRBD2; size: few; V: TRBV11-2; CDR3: CASSGLAGEETQYF; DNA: TGTGCCAGCAGCGGACTAGCGGGAGAAGAGACCCAGTACTTC
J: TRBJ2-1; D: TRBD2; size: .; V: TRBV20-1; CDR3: CSARGLAGGPTYNEQFF; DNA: TGCAGTGCTAGGGGACTAGCGGGAGGGCCCACCTACAATGAGCAGTTCTTC
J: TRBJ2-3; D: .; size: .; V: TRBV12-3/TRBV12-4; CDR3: CASRQGWQDTQYF; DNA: TGTGCCAGCAGACAGGGTTGGCAGGATACGCAGTATTTT
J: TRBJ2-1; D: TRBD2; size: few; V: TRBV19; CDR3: CASSIDPGTSGRSTEQFF; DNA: TGTGCCAGTAGTATAGATCCGGGGACTAGCGGGAGGTCGACTGAGCAGTTCTTC